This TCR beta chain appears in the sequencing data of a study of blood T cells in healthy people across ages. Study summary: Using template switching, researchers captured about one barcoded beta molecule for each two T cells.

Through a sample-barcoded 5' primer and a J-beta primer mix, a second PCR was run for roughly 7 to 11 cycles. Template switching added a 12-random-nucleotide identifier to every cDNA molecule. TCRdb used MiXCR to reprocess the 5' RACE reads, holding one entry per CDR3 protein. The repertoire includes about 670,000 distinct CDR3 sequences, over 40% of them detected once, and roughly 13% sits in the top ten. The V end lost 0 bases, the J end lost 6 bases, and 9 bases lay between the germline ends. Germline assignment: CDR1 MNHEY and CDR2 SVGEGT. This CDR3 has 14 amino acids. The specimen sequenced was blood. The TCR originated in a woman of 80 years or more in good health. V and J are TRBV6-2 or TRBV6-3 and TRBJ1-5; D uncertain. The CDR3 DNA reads TGTGCCAGCAGTTACTCGAGGTCGGTTCAGCCCCAGCATTTT. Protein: CASSYSRSVQPQHF.